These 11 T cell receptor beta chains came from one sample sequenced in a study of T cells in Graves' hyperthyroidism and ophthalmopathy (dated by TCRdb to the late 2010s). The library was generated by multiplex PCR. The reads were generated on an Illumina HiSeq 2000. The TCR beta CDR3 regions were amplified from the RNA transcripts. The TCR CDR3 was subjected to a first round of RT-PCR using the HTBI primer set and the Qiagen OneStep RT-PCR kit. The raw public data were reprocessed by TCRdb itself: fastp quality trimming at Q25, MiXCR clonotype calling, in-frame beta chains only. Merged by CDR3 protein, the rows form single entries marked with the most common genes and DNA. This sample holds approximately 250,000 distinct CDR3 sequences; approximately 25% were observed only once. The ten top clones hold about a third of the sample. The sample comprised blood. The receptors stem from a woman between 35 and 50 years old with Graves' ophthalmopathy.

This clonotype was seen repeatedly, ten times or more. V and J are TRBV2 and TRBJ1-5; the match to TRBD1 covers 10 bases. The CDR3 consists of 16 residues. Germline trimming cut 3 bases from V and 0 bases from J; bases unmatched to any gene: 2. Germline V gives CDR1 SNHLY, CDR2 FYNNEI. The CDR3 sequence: CASSDRTGGSNQPQHF. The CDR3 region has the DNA TGTGCCAGCAGTGACCGGACAGGGGGTAGCAATCAGCCCCAGCATTTT.

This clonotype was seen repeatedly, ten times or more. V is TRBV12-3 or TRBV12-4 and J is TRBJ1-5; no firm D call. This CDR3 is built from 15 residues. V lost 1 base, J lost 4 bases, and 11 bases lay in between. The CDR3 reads CASSLDGDWNQPQHF. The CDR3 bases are TGTGCCAGCAGTTTAGACGGGGATTGGAATCAGCCCCAGCATTTT.

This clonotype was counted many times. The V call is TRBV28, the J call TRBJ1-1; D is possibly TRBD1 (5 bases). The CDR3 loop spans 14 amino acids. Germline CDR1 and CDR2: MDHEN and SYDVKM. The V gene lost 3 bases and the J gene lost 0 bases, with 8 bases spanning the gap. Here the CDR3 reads CASSFGGVNTEAFF. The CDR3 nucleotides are TGTGCCAGCAGTTTCGGGGGGGTGAACACTGAAGCTTTCTTT.

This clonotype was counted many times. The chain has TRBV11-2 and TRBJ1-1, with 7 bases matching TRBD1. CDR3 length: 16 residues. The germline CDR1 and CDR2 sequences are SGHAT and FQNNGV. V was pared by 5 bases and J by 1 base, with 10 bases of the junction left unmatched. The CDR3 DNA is TGTGCCAGCAGCCCTCGGAAAGGGGGCGGGAACACTGAAGCTTTCTTT. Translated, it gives CASSPRKGGGNTEAFF.

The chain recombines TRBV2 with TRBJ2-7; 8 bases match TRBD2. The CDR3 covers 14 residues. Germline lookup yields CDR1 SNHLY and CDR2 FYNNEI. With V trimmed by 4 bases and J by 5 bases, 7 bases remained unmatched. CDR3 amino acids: CASSALAGKHEQYF. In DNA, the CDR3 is TGTGCCAGCAGTGCTCTAGCGGGCAAGCACGAGCAGTACTTC.

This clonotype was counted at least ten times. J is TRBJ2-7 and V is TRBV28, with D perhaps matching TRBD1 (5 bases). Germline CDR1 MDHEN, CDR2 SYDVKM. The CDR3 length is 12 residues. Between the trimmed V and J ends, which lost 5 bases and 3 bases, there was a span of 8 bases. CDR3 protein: CASSPTVYEQYF. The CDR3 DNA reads TGTGCCAGCAGTCCGACAGTCTACGAGCAGTACTTC.

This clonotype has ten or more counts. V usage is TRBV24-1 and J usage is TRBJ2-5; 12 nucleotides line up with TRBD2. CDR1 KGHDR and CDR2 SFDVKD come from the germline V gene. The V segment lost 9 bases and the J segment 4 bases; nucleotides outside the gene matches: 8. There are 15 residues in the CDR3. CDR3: CATGGLAGPGETQYF. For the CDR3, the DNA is TGTGCCACCGGAGGACTAGCGGGACCTGGAGAGACCCAGTACTTC.

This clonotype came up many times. The CDR3 nucleotides read TGTGCCAGCAGCGACTCTGGACAGGGAGATCAGCCCCAGCATTTT. Protein: CASSDSGQGDQPQHF. V gene TRBV7-9 combines with J gene TRBJ1-5; 8 bases are a match to TRBD1. This CDR3 is 15 amino acids long. CDR1 is SEHNR, CDR2 FQNEAQ, per germline (reference sequence). V lost 5 bases, J lost 5 bases, and 8 bases stayed unmatched.

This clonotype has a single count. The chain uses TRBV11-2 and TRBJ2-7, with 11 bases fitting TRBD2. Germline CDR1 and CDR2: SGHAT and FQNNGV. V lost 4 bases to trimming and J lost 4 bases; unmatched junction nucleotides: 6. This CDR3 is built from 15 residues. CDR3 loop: CASSSSGTSGYEQYF. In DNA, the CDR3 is TGTGCCAGCAGCTCATCCGGGACTAGCGGTTACGAGCAGTACTTC. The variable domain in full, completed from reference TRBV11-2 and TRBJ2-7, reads EAGVAQSPRYKIIEKRQSVAFWCNPISGHATLYWYQQILGQGPKLLIQFQNNGVVDDSQLPKDRFSAERLKGVDSTLKIQPAKLEDSAVYLCASSSSGTSGYEQYFGPGTRLTVT.

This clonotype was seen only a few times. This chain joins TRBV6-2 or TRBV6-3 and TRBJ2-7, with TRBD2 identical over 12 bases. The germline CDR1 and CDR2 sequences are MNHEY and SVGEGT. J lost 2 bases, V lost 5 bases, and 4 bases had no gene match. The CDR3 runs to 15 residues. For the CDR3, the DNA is TGTGCCAGCAGTCCTAGCGGGAGGGTCCCCTACGAGCAGTACTTC. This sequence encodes CASSPSGRVPYEQYF.

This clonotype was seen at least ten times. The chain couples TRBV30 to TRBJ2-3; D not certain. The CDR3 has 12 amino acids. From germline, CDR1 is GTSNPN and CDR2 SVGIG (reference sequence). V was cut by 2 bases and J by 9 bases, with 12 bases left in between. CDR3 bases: TGTGCCTGGAGTCGGTTTGGCTACACGCAGTATTTT. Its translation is CAWSRFGYTQYF.